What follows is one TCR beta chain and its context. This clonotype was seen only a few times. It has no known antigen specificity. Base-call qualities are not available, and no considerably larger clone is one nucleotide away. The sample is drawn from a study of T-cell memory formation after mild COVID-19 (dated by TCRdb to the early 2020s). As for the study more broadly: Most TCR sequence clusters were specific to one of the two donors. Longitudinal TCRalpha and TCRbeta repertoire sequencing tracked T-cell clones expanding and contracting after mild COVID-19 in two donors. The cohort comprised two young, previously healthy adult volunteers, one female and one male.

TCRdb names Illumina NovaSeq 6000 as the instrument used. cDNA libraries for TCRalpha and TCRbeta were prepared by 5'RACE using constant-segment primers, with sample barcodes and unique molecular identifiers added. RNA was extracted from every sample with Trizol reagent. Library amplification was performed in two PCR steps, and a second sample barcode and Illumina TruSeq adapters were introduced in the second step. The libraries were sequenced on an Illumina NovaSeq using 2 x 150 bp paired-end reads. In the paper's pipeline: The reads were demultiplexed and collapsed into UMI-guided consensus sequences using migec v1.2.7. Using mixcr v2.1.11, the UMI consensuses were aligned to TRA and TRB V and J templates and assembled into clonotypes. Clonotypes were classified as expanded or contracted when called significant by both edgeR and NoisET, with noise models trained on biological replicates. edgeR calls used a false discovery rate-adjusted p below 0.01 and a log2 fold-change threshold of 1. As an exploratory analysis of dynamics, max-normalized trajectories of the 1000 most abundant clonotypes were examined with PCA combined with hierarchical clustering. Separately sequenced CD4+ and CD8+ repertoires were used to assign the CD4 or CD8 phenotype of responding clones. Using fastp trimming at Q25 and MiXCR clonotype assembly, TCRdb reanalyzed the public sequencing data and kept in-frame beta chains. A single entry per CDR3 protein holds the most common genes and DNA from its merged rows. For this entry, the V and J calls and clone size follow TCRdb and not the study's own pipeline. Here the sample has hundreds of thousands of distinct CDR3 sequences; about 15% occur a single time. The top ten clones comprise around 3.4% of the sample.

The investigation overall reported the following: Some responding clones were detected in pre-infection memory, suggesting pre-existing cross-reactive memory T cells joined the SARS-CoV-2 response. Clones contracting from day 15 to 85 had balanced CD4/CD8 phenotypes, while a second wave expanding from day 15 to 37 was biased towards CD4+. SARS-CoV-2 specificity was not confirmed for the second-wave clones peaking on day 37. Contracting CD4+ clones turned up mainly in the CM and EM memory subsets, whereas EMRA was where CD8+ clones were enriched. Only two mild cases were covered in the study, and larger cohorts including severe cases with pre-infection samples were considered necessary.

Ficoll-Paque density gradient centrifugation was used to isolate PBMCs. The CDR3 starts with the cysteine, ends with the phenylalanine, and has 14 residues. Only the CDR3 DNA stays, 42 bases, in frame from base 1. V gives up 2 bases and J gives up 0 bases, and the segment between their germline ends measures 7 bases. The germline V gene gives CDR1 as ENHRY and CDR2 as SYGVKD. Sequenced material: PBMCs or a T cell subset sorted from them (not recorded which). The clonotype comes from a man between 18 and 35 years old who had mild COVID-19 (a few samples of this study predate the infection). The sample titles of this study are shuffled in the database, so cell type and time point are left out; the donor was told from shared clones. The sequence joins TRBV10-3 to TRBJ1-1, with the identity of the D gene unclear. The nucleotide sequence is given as TGTGCCATCAGTGAGCCCGATATGAACACTGAAGCTTTCTTT. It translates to CAISEPDMNTEAFF.